This section outlines one TCR beta chain sequence together with its context. Its antigen remains unidentified. The data were taken from a study of long-term antiretroviral therapy in people with HIV. The length of the CDR3 is 12 residues. Trimming stripped 3 bases from V and 11 bases from J, with 13 bases between. Germline CDR1 and CDR2: SGHVS and FQNEAQ. Notes on the study in general: An increase in diversity followed ART, yet levels stayed below transplant donor controls. Controls had broader CDR3 length ranges than HIV repertoires did.

The immunoSEQ assay was v3.0, run at survey level. The protocol was immunoSEQ multiplex PCR, while the TCRdb copy is restricted to in-frame clones and leaves out a portion. The sample yields about 25,000 clones, 65% to 85% seen once. The gene calls are TRBV7-8 and TRBJ1-1; D gene unclear. The sample in question was unsorted PBMCs, obtained 2.1 years after starting antiretroviral therapy. The receptor's source is a man aged 30 to 45 with HIV. The CDR3 loop reads CASSFRGHGAFF. The CDR3 bases are TGTGCCAGCAGCTTCAGAGGCCATGGGGCTTTCTTT. Full variable domain (remainder filled in from reference TRBV7-8 and TRBJ1-1): GAGVSQSPRYKVAKRGQDVALRCDPISGHVSLFWYQQALGQGPEFLTYFQNEAQLDKSGLPSDRFFAERPEGSVSTLKIQRTQQEDSAVYLCASSFRGHGAFFGQGTRLTVV.